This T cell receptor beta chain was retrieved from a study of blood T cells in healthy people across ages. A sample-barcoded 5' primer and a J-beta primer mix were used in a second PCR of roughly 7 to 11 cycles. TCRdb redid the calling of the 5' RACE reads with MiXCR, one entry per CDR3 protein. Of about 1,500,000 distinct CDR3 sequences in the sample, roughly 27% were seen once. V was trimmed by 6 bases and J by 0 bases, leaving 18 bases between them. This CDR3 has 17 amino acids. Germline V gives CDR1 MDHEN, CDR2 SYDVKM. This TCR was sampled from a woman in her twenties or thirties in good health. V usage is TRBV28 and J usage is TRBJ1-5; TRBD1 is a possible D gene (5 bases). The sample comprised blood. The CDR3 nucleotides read TGTGCCAGCAGCCCACCGGAGGGGAGCTATAGCAATCAGCCCCAGCATTTT. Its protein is CASSPPEGSYSNQPQHF.